This T cell receptor beta chain was recorded in a study of T cells expressing NK-cell markers. Study-level information: The TCR beta repertoires were obtained from sorted CD3+CD56+NKG2C+, CD3+CD56+NKG2C- and CD3+CD56-NKG2C+ T cells. Broader study findings: In several donors, these clonotypes also led the CD3+CD56-NKG2C+ fraction. Of the CD8+ T cell pool in about six donors, roughly 1.0-7.0% was accounted for by dominant NKG2C+ clonotypes.

The germline CDR1 and CDR2 sequences are KGHSH and LQKENI. The CDR3 is made up of 12 amino acids. Notes on this clonotype: The antigen remains unidentified.

Reanalyzing the 5' RACE reads, TCRdb keeps one entry per CDR3 protein, without DNA. Its listing shows more than 250,000 distinct CDR3 sequences. This receptor was taken from a young man in good health. The sequencing input was blood T cells: a sorted CD56 or NKG2C T cell subset, CD4+ or CD8+ T cells, or bulk PBMC T cells (not recorded which). V gene TRBV18 combines with J gene TRBJ2-5. CDR3 residues: CASSPQGVAQYF.